The table lists the clone carrying this T cell receptor (beta chain) with a count of one. This record comes from a study of control samples from healthy donors and cancer patients. The CDR3 has 12 amino acids. CDR1 is SGHTA and CDR2 is FQGNSA in the germline V gene. V was trimmed by 5 bases and J by 5 bases, leaving 9 bases between them. Sequenced by immunoSEQ multiplex PCR; TCRdb stores in-frame clones only, minus some. The data show 60,000 to 65,000 clones, 65% to 90% seen once. The source is a man aged 35 to 55 in good health. Sequenced: blood. The V call is TRBV7-2, the J call TRBJ1-1; D is undetermined. The CDR3 coding sequence is TGTGCCAGCAGCCCCTTACGTACTGAAGCTTTCTTT. Its protein product is CASSPLRTEAFF.